This T cell receptor (beta chain) was retrieved from a study of T cell clonality in common variable immunodeficiency. Broader study findings: CVID subjects had higher TCRbeta clonality than healthy controls, most marked in about a third.

This clone was picked up many times. What it binds is unknown. The DNA ends 3 residues before the CDR3 does, and the rest of the CDR3 is filled in from the germline J gene. This CDR3 has 17 amino acids. The V segment lost 0 bases and the J segment 2 bases; nucleotides outside the gene matches: 2. CDR1 and CDR2 from the germline V gene are SGHVS and FNYEAQ. Profiling relied on immunoSEQ multiplex PCR, and the TCRdb table lists in-frame clones only, not all of them. The record shows about 42,000 clones for this sample, with no singletons present. The sequence was obtained from a person aged 18 to 75 in good health. The specimen sequenced was peripheral blood mononuclear cells. The chain couples TRBV7-6 to TRBJ2-3; 13 nucleotides line up with TRBD2. This CDR3 is CASSLAGLAGNTDTQYF. CDR3 DNA, as far as it was read: TGTGCCAGCAGCTTAGCGGGACTAGCGGGAAACACAGATACG.